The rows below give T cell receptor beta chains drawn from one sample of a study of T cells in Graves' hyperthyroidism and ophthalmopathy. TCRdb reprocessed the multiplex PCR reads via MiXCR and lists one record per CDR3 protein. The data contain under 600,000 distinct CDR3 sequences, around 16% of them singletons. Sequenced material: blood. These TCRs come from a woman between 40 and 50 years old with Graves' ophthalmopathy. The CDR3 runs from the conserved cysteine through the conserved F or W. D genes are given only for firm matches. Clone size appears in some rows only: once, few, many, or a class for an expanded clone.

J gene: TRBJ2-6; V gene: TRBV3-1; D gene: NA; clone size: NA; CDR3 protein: CASSQVAPPWGAGANVLTF; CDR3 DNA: TGTGCCAGCAGCCAAGTGGCTCCTCCCTGGGGCGCTGGGGCCAACGTCCTGACTTTC
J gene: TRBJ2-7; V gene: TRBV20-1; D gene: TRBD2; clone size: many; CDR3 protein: CSATQSGRRSYEQYF; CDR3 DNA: TGCAGTGCTACCCAGAGCGGGAGGCGTTCCTACGAGCAGTACTTC
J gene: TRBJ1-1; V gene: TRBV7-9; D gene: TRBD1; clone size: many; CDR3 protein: CASVGQLGTEAFF; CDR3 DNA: TGTGCCAGCGTGGGACAGTTAGGGACTGAAGCTTTCTTT
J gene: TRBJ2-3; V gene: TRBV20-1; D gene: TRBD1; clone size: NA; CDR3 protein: CSAITGTGGKDTQYF; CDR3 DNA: TGCAGTGCTATAACCGGGACAGGGGGAAAGGATACGCAGTATTTT
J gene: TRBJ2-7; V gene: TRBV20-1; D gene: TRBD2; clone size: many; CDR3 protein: CSARDPGLAGYEQYF; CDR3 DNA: TGCAGTGCTAGAGATCCGGGACTAGCGGGCTACGAGCAGTACTTC
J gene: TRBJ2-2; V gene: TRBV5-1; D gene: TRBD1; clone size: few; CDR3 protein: CASSYLTGGKAGELFF; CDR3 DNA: TGCGCCAGCAGCTATCTGACAGGGGGCAAGGCCGGGGAGCTGTTTTTT
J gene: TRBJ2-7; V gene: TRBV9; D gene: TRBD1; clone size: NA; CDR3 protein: CASSVAGQGFYEQYF; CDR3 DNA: TGTGCCAGCAGCGTAGCGGGACAGGGGTTCTACGAGCAGTACTTC
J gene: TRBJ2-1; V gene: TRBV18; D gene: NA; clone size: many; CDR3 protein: CASSGTKMSSYNEQFF; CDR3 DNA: TGTGCCAGCTCGGGCACGAAGATGAGCTCCTACAATGAGCAGTTCTTC
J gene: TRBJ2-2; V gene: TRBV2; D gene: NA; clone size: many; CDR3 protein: CASSATRNTGELFF; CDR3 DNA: TGTGCCAGCAGTGCGACCCGCAACACCGGGGAGCTGTTTTTT
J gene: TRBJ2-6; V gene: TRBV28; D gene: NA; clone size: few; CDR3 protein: CASSHPPGRLGTGANVLTF; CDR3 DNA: TGTGCCAGCAGTCACCCCCCGGGGAGACTAGGGACTGGGGCCAACGTCCTGACTTTC
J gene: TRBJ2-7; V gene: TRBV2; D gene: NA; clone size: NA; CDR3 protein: CASSEAGAYEQHF; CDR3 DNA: TGTGCCAGCAGTGAAGCCGGAGCCTACGAGCAGCACTTC
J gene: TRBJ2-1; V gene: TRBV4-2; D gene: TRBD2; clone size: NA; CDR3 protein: CASSQGGLAGYSEQFF; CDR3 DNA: TGTGCCAGCAGCCAAGGGGGCCTAGCGGGATACTCTGAGCAGTTCTTC
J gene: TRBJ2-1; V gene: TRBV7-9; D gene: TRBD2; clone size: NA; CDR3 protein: CASSITSGGHNEQFF; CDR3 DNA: TGTGCCAGTAGTATTACTAGCGGGGGTCACAATGAGCAGTTCTTC
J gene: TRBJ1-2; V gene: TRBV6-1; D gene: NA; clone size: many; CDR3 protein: CASSPDSYGPGYTF; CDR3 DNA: TGTGCCAGCAGCCCGGACAGCTATGGGCCTGGCTACACCTTC
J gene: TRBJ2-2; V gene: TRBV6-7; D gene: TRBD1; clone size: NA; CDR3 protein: CASTPGQYTGELFF; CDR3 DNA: TGTGCCAGCACCCCGGGACAGTACACCGGGGAGCTGTTTTTT
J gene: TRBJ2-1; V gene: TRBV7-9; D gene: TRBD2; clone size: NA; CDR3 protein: CASSLPAGTSDNEQFF; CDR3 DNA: TGTGCCAGCAGCTTACCCGCCGGGACTAGCGACAATGAGCAGTTCTTC
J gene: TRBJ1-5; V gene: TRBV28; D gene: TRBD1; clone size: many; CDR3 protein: CASSAQGAAYQPQHF; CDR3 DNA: TGTGCCAGCAGTGCACAGGGGGCCGCCTATCAGCCCCAGCATTTT
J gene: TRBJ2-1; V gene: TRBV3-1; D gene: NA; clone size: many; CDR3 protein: CASSRSQGNNEQFF; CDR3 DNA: TGTGCCAGCAGCCGCTCACAGGGCAACAATGAGCAGTTCTTC